This TCR beta chain was identified in a study of blood T cell repertoires in COVID-19. Across the study: Nucleic acid was either cDNA or gDNA, and it came from T cells, B-cell-depleted T cells, or PBMCs.

In the original processing: Estimated nucleated cell counts came from reference gene primer amplification. TCRdb's copy holds only in-frame clones and misses some; the assay was immunoSEQ multiplex PCR. V, J and clone size were drawn from that table, and D and trimming were deduced from the DNA. Of roughly 250,000 clones listed, 85% to 90% are singletons. The CDR3 spans 15 residues. CDR1 SEHNR and CDR2 FQNEAQ come from the germline V gene (reference sequence). V was pared by 6 bases and J by 1 base, with 4 bases of the junction left unmatched. The study recruited people aged roughly 18 to 89 years across approximately 25 US areas. Self-reported history from a screening survey and questionnaire set each donor's cohort.

The TCR originated in a woman aged 45-65 years who had recovered from COVID-19. Sequenced material: PBMCs or T cells enriched from blood (not recorded which). The gene calls are TRBV7-9 and TRBJ2-2, with TRBD1 identical over 8 bases. CDR3: CASRLGQGNTGELFF. The CDR3 nucleotides read TGTGCCAGCAGGCTAGGACAGGGGAACACCGGGGAGCTGTTTTTT.